This TCR beta chain was recorded in a study of T cells in Graves' hyperthyroidism and ophthalmopathy. Overall study results and limits: Expanded thyroid clonotypes (above 0.001) were mostly also found in blood. Prediction of ophthalmopathy progression came a median roughly 6.4 months pre-onset.

Clinical symptoms, serum thyroxine, TRAb, thyroid ultrasound and orbital computed tomography informed diagnoses. The blood was taken when hyperthyroidism was first diagnosed, before any ophthalmopathy symptoms showed up. This clonotype appeared many times. No antigen is known for it. Amplification of TCR beta CDR3 regions used RNA as the template. With the HTBI primer set, the TCR CDR3 went through a first round of RT-PCR. TCRdb re-called the multiplex PCR reads through MiXCR, storing one row per CDR3 protein. The profile covers about 400,000 distinct CDR3 sequences, with about a sixth appearing a single time and around a quarter taken by the ten largest. Losses at the gene ends were 6 bases for V and 3 bases for J; bases not matched to a gene: 13. This CDR3 has 17 residues. Germline values: CDR1 SQVTM, CDR2 ANQGSEA.

This clonotype was sampled from a woman aged 18-35 years with Graves' hyperthyroidism that later progressed to Graves' ophthalmopathy. The sequenced sample consisted of blood. V and J are TRBV29-1 and TRBJ2-2; 10 positions agree with TRBD2. CDR3 sequence (DNA): TGCAGCGTGAAGGATCTCCTAGCGGGAGACGACACCGGGGAGCTGTTTTTT. It translates to CSVKDLLAGDDTGELFF.